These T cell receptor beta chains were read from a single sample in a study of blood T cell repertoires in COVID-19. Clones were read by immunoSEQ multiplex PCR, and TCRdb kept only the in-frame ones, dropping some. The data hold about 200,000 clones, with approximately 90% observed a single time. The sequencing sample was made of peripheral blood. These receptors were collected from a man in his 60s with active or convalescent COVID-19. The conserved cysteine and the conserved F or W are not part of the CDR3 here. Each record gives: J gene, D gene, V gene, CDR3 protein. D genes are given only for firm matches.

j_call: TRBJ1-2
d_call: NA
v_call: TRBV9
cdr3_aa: ASSVMNSHYGYT

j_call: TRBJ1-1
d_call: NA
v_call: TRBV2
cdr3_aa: ASNSVRERDTEAF

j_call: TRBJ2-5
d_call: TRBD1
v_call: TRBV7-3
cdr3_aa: ASSRNRGETQY

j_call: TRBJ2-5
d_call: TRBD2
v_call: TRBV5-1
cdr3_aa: ASSAGGGQETQY

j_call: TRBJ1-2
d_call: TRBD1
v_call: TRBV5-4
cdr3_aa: ASSFQDREYGYT

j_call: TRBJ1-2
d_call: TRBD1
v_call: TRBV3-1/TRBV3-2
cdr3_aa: ASSHFDRAGGYT

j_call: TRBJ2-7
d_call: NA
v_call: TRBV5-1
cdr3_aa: ASSFSVDEQY

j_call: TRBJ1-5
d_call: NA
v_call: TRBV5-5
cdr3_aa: ASSLDSLNQPQH

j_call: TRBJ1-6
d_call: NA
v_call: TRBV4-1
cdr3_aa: ASSQDGAGAIYSPLH

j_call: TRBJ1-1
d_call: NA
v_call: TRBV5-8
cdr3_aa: ASSLDPTGNTEAF

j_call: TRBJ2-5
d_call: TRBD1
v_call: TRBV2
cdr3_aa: ASSVDRAQETQY

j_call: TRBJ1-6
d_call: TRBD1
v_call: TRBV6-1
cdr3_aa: ASSEIETGLAPLH

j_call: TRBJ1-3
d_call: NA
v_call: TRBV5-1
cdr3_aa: ASSGGVSGNTIY

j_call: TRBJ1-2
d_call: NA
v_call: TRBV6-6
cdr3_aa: ASSKQVSAYGYT

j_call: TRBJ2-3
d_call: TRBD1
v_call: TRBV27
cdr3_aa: ASRSPIRGITDTQY

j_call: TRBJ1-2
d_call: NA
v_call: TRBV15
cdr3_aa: ATSRDSRGQDYGYT

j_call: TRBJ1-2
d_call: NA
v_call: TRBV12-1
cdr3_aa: ASSRGTGTKEYYGYT

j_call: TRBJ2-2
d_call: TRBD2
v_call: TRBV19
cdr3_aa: ASSVTSGGLTGELF

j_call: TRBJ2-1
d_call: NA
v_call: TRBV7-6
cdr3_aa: ASSPDSLPYNEQF

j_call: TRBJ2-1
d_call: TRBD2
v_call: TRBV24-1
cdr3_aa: ATSVRGGSYNEQF